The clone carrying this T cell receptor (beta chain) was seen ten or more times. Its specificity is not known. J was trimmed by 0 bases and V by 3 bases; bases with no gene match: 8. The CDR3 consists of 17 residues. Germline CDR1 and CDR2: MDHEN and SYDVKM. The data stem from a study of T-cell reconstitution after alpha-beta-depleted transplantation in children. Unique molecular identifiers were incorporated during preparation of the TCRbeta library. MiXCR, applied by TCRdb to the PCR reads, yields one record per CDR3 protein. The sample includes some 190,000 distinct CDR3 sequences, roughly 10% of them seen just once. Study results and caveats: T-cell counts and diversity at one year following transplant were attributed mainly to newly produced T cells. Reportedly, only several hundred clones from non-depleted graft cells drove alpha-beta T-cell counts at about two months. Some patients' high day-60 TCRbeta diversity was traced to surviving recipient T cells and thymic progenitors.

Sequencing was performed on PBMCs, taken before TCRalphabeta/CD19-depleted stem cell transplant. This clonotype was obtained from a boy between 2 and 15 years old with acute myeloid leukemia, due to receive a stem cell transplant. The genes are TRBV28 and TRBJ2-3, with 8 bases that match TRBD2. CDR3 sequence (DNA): TGTGCCAGCAGTTTTGGTGTTGCTAGCGGGAGCACAGATACGCAGTATTTT. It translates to CASSFGVASGSTDTQYF.